These T cell receptor beta chains were read from a single sample in a study. One entry per CDR3 protein results from TCRdb running MiXCR on the 5' RACE reads. Of about 40,000 distinct CDR3 sequences in the sample, approximately 20% were seen once. Sequencing was performed on naive CD4+ T cells sorted from a lymph node. The receptors were gathered from a female donor with breast cancer. The conserved cysteine and the conserved F or W are not part of the CDR3 here.

v_call,j_call,cdr3_aa
TRBV29-1,TRBJ1-3,SATRGIGVGTIY
TRBV27,TRBJ1-2,TSSRGTGGLESYGYT
TRBV5-1,TRBJ2-1,ASRGTSGANEQF
TRBV27,TRBJ2-7,ASSLSGTRSYEQY
TRBV7-9,TRBJ2-3,ASSLEGPPRLTDTQY
TRBV10-3,TRBJ1-1,AISESRDRDEAF
TRBV5-1,TRBJ2-5,ASRPRGDTRETQY
TRBV29-1,TRBJ2-6,SVSGQGGRANVLT
TRBV11-2,TRBJ2-5,ASSLWGGETQY
TRBV7-2,TRBJ2-3,ASRRISTDTQY